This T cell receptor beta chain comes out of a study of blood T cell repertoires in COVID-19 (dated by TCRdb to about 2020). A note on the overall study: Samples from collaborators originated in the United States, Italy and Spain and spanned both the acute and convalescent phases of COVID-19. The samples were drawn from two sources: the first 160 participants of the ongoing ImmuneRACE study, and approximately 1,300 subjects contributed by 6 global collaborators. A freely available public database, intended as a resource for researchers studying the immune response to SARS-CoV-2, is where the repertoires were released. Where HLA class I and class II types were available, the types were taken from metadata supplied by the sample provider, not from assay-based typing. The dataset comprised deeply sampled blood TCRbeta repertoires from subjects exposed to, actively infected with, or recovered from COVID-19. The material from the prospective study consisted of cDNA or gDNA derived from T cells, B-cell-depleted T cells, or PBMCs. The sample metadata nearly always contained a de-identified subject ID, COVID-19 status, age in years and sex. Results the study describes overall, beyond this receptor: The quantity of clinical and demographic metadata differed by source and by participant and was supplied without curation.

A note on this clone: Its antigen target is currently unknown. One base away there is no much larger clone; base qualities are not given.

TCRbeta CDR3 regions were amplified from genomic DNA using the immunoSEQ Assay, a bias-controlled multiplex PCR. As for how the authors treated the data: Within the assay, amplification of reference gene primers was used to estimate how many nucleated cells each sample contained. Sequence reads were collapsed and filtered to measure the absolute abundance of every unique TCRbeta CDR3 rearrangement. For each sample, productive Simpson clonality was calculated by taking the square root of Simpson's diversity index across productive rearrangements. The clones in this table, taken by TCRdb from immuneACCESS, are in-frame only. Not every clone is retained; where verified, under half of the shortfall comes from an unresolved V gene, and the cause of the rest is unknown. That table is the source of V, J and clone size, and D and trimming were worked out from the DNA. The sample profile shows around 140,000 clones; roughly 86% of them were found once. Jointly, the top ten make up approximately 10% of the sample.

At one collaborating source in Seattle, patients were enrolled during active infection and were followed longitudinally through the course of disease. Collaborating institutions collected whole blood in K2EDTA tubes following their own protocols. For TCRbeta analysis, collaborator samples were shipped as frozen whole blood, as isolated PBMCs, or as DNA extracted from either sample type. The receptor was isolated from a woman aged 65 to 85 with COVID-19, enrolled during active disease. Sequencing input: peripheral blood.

The DNA is TGTGCCAGCAGCTTAGGGACAATTCAAGAGACCCAGTACTTC. It translates as CASSLGTIQETQYF. The sequence joins TRBV7-8 to TRBJ2-5, and perhaps TRBD1 as D gene, on 5 matching bases. The CDR3 runs 14 residues from the cysteine to the phenylalanine. Of the read, only the CDR3 DNA is kept; its 42 bases are in frame from base 1. The V end loses 1 base and the J end loses 2 bases, and a stretch of 8 bases separates them. From the germline V gene, CDR1 is SGHVS and CDR2 is FQNEAQ. The CDR3 plus the reference TRBV7-8 and TRBJ2-5 genes for the other parts give the full variable domain: GAGVSQSPRYKVAKRGQDVALRCDPISGHVSLFWYQQALGQGPEFLTYFQNEAQLDKSGLPSDRFFAERPEGSVSTLKIQRTQQEDSAVYLCASSLGTIQETQYFGPGTRLLVL.